This T cell receptor (beta chain) was identified in a study of cytomegalovirus exposure and HLA in healthy donors. The study, taken as a whole, reports: HLA allele associations emerged for under 20,000 TCR beta sequences in a later analysis, at 0.05 false discovery rate. When a later analysis was performed, an Asian-associated ancestry cluster reportedly had fewer N-insertions than the approximately 600-donor mean. In a later analysis, TCR beta V- and J-gene trimming was associated with a missense DCLRE1C variant. Some V segments (TRBV6-2 and TRBV6-3 among them) were excluded as indistinguishable.

The J segment lost 6 bases and the V segment lost 4 bases, leaving 7 bases of the junction unmatched. Per the germline V gene, CDR1 is SGHNT and CDR2 is YENEEA. The CDR3 runs to 15 residues. Both 60 Vbeta primers and 13 Jbeta primers went into the PCR. Here immunoSEQ multiplex PCR was the method, and the copy in TCRdb shows in-frame clones only, minus some. The table has 120,000 or so clones, around 81% seen once; the top ten hold roughly 1.2%. In this sample, this clone turned up a few times. Its antigen is still unknown. This chain uses TRBV11-3 with TRBJ2-3, with 10 bases fitting TRBD2. Sequencing was carried out using PBMCs. The sequence derives from a female donor in good health and CMV-seronegative. The CDR3 nucleotides are TGTGCCAGCAGCTCGCGAAGCGGGAGGGCCGATACGCAGTATTTT. It encodes CASSSRSGRADTQYF.